This T cell receptor (beta chain) was identified during a study of T cells in Graves' hyperthyroidism and ophthalmopathy. Those with hyperthyroidism were 18 to 65 years old, newly diagnosed, and ill for under 2 months. Investigators excluded patients with uncontrolled infection, other autoimmune disease, pregnancy or lactation. Diagnoses were established using clinical symptoms, serum thyroxine and TRAb, thyroid ultrasound and orbital computed tomography. This clonotype was seen a few times. Its antigen is unknown. RNA transcripts provided the source from which TCR beta CDR3 regions were amplified. The HTBI primer set drove a first-round RT-PCR of the TCR CDR3. Via MiXCR, TCRdb re-called the multiplex PCR reads, giving one row per CDR3 protein. The sample contains fewer than 800,000 distinct CDR3 sequences, about 16% of which appear only once. Study-wide results and caveats: Ophthalmopathy, as predicted by the model, came a median about six months after the prediction.

This receptor was identified in a man between 18 and 29 years old with Graves' hyperthyroidism. Specimen: blood.

CDR3: CASSEAGVRTDTQYF. As DNA, the CDR3 is TGTGCCAGCAGTGAGGCAGGGGTAAGGACAGATACGCAGTATTTT. The chain joins TRBV25-1 to TRBJ2-3, with D maybe TRBD1 (6 bases). Deletions cut 3 bases from V and 3 bases from J, with 13 bases between. This CDR3 comprises 15 residues. Germline V lookup: CDR1 MGHDK, CDR2 SYGVNS.